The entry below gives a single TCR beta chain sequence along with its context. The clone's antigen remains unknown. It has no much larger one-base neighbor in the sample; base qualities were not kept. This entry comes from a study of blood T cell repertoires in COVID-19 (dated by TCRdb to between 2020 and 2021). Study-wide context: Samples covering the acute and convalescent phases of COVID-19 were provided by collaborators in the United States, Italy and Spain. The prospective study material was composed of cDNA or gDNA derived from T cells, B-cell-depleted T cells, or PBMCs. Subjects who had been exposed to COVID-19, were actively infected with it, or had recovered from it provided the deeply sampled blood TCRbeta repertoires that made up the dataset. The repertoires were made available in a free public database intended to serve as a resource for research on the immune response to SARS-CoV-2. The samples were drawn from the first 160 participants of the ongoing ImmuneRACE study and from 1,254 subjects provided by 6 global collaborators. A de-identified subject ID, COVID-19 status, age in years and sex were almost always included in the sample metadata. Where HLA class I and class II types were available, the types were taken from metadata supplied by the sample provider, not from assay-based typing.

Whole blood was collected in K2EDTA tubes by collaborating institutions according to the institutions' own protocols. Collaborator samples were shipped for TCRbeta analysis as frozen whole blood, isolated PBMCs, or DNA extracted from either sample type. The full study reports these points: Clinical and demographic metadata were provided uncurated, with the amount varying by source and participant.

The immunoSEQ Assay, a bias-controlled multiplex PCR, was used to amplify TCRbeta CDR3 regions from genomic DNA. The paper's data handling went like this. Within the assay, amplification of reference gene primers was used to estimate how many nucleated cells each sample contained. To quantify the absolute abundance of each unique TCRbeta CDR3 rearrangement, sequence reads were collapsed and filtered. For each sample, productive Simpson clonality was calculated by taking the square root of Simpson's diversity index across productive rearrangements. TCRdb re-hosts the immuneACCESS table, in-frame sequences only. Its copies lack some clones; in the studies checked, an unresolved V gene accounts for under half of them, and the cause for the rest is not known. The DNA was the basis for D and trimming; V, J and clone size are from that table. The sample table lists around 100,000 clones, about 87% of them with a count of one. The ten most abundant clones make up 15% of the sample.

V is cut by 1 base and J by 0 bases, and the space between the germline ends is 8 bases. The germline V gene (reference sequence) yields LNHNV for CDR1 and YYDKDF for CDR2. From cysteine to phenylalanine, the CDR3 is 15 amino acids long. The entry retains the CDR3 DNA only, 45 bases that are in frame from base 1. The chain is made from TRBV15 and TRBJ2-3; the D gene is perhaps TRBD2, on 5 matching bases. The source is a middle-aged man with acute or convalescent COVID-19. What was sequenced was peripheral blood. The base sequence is TGTGCCACCAGCAGAGGAGCGGATAGCACAGATACGCAGTATTTT. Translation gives CATSRGADSTDTQYF. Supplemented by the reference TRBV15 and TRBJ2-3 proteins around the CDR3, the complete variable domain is DAMVIQNPRYQVTQFGKPVTLSCSQTLNHNVMYWYQQKSSQAPKLLFHYYDKDFNNEADTPDNFQSRRPNTSFCFLDIRSPGLGDTAMYLCATSRGADSTDTQYFGPGTRLTVL.